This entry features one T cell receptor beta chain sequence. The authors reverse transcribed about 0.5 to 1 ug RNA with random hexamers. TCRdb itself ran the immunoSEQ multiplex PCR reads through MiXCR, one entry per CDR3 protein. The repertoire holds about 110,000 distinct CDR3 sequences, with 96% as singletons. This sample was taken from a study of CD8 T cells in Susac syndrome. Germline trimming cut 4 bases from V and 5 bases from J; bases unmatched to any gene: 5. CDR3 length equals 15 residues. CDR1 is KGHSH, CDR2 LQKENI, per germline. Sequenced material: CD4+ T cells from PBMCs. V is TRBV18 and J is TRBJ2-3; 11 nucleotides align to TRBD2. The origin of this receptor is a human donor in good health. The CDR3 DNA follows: TGTGCCAGCTCACAAAAACTAGCGGGAGAAGATACGCAGTATTTT. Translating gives CASSQKLAGEDTQYF.